This is a list of T cell receptor beta chains from one sample in a study of siplizumab effects on memory and regulatory T cells. Clones were read by immunoSEQ multiplex PCR, and TCRdb kept only the in-frame ones, dropping some. Of 90,000 to 110,000 clones listed, 90% to 95% are singletons. The sample was CD4+ T cells sorted from blood. Receptor source: a human donor in good health. Both conserved end residues are part of each CDR3. The order of the fields is CDR3 protein, CDR3 DNA, V gene, D gene, J gene, clone size. The D gene is left open where the match is weak. Part of the rows lack a size; the others show once, few, many or a class for expanded clones.

cdr3_aa: CASSSGQESSYEQYF
cdr3_nt: TGTGCCAGCAGCTCCGGGCAGGAGAGCTCCTACGAGCAGTACTTC
v_call: TRBV5-4
d_call: NA
j_call: TRBJ2-7
clone_size: NA

cdr3_aa: CASSRTGGDQPQHF
cdr3_nt: TGTGCCAGCAGCCGCACAGGAGGCGATCAGCCCCAGCATTTT
v_call: TRBV6-5
d_call: NA
j_call: TRBJ1-5
clone_size: NA

cdr3_aa: CASSPGPHSNSPLHF
cdr3_nt: TGCGCCAGCAGCCCCGGGCCGCACAGCAATTCACCCCTCCACTTT
v_call: TRBV5-1
d_call: NA
j_call: TRBJ1-6
clone_size: NA

cdr3_aa: CASSSGLAGAGEQYF
cdr3_nt: TGTGCCAGCAGCTCAGGCTTAGCGGGAGCCGGGGAGCAGTACTTC
v_call: TRBV7-9
d_call: TRBD2
j_call: TRBJ2-7
clone_size: few

cdr3_aa: CATRTSLYNEQFF
cdr3_nt: TGTGCCACAAGGACTAGCCTCTACAATGAGCAGTTCTTC
v_call: TRBV7-8
d_call: TRBD2
j_call: TRBJ2-1
clone_size: once

cdr3_aa: CASSAPLAGGHTGELFF
cdr3_nt: TGTGCCAGCAGTGCCCCACTAGCGGGGGGGCACACCGGGGAGCTGTTTTTT
v_call: TRBV6-1
d_call: TRBD2
j_call: TRBJ2-2
clone_size: NA

cdr3_aa: CASKGGNEKLFF
cdr3_nt: TGTGCCAGTAAAGGGGGTAATGAAAAACTGTTTTTT
v_call: TRBV19
d_call: NA
j_call: TRBJ1-4
clone_size: NA

cdr3_aa: CASSFGIYYGYTF
cdr3_nt: TGTGCCAGCAGCTTCGGTATCTACTATGGCTACACCTTC
v_call: TRBV7-2
d_call: NA
j_call: TRBJ1-2
clone_size: NA

cdr3_aa: CASSTGSVHQETQYF
cdr3_nt: TGTGCCAGCTCAACAGGATCGGTACACCAAGAGACCCAGTACTTC
v_call: TRBV18
d_call: NA
j_call: TRBJ2-5
clone_size: once

cdr3_aa: CASSKGDREGTGELFF
cdr3_nt: TGTGCCAGCAGCAAAGGGGACAGGGAAGGGACCGGGGAGCTGTTTTTT
v_call: TRBV21-1
d_call: NA
j_call: TRBJ2-2
clone_size: NA

cdr3_aa: CASSQVISYEQYF
cdr3_nt: TGTGCCAGCAGCCAAGTGATCTCCTACGAGCAGTACTTC
v_call: TRBV14
d_call: NA
j_call: TRBJ2-7
clone_size: NA

cdr3_aa: CAGRGSGNTGELFF
cdr3_nt: TGTGCCGGGAGGGGATCGGGAAACACCGGGGAGCTGTTTTTT
v_call: TRBV19
d_call: TRBD2
j_call: TRBJ2-2
clone_size: once

cdr3_aa: CASILGGRETQYF
cdr3_nt: TGTGCCAGCATCCTGGGGGGGCGGGAGACCCAGTACTTC
v_call: TRBV6-1
d_call: NA
j_call: TRBJ2-5
clone_size: NA

cdr3_aa: CASSFGTVDTEAFF
cdr3_nt: TGTGCCAGCAGCTTCGGGACAGTAGACACTGAAGCTTTCTTT
v_call: TRBV7-9
d_call: TRBD1
j_call: TRBJ1-1
clone_size: NA

cdr3_aa: CASSKRQGAGELFF
cdr3_nt: TGTGCCAGCAGCAAGCGACAGGGAGCCGGGGAGCTGTTTTTT
v_call: TRBV7-2
d_call: TRBD1
j_call: TRBJ2-2
clone_size: few

cdr3_aa: CASSPNRGALYPPGYTF
cdr3_nt: TGTGCCAGCTCACCAAACCGGGGGGCGCTGTATCCCCCTGGCTACACCTTC
v_call: TRBV18
d_call: NA
j_call: TRBJ1-2
clone_size: NA

cdr3_aa: CASSARGDLTDTQYF
cdr3_nt: TGTGCCAGCAGCGCCCGGGGGGACTTGACAGATACGCAGTATTTT
v_call: TRBV9
d_call: TRBD2
j_call: TRBJ2-3
clone_size: NA

cdr3_aa: CASSSGLSSYEQYF
cdr3_nt: TGTGCCAGCAGTTCCGGACTTAGCTCCTACGAGCAGTACTTC
v_call: TRBV27
d_call: NA
j_call: TRBJ2-7
clone_size: NA

cdr3_aa: CSVVRQQETQYF
cdr3_nt: TGCAGCGTTGTCCGACAGCAAGAGACCCAGTACTTC
v_call: TRBV29-1
d_call: NA
j_call: TRBJ2-5
clone_size: NA

cdr3_aa: CASSIAPPRTGRETQYF
cdr3_nt: TGTGCCAGTAGTATAGCTCCCCCCCGGACAGGTCGGGAGACCCAGTACTTC
v_call: TRBV19
d_call: TRBD1
j_call: TRBJ2-5
clone_size: NA

cdr3_aa: CASSMGGVSYGYTF
cdr3_nt: TGTGCCAGTAGTATGGGGGGCGTTAGCTATGGCTACACCTTC
v_call: TRBV19
d_call: NA
j_call: TRBJ1-2
clone_size: NA

cdr3_aa: CASSLDGDNTEAFF
cdr3_nt: TGTGCCAGCAGCTTAGACGGCGATAACACTGAAGCTTTCTTT
v_call: TRBV7-2
d_call: NA
j_call: TRBJ1-1
clone_size: NA

cdr3_aa: CAWSKGPRGYTF
cdr3_nt: TGTGCCTGGAGTAAGGGACCGCGTGGCTACACCTTC
v_call: TRBV30
d_call: NA
j_call: TRBJ1-2
clone_size: NA

cdr3_aa: CATSRDIGQTQYF
cdr3_nt: TGTGCCACCAGCAGAGATATCGGGCAGACCCAGTACTTC
v_call: TRBV15
d_call: NA
j_call: TRBJ2-5
clone_size: NA

cdr3_aa: CASSFRVLYEQYF
cdr3_nt: TGTGCCAGCAGCTTTAGGGTACTATACGAGCAGTACTTC
v_call: TRBV5-6
d_call: NA
j_call: TRBJ2-7
clone_size: NA

cdr3_aa: CASSPGTPGEEQFF
cdr3_nt: TGTGCCAGCAGCCCAGGGACTCCCGGGGAGGAGCAGTTCTTC
v_call: TRBV7-3
d_call: NA
j_call: TRBJ2-1
clone_size: NA

cdr3_aa: CASSYDRTEAFF
cdr3_nt: TGTGCCAGCAGTTACGACCGCACTGAAGCTTTCTTT
v_call: TRBV6-6
d_call: NA
j_call: TRBJ1-1
clone_size: NA

cdr3_aa: CASSLWGTQYNEQFF
cdr3_nt: TGTGCCAGCAGCCTTTGGGGAACCCAATACAATGAGCAGTTCTTC
v_call: TRBV9
d_call: NA
j_call: TRBJ2-1
clone_size: NA

cdr3_aa: CASSQFAGELFF
cdr3_nt: TGTGCCAGCAGTCAATTCGCCGGGGAGCTGTTTTTT
v_call: TRBV6-5
d_call: NA
j_call: TRBJ2-2
clone_size: NA

cdr3_aa: CASSVDMGSGELFF
cdr3_nt: TGTGCCAGCAGCGTAGACATGGGGTCCGGGGAGCTGTTTTTT
v_call: TRBV9
d_call: NA
j_call: TRBJ2-2
clone_size: NA

cdr3_aa: CASSPLWGATYGYTF
cdr3_nt: TGTGCCAGCAGCCCCTTATGGGGGGCCACCTATGGCTACACCTTC
v_call: TRBV7-8
d_call: NA
j_call: TRBJ1-2
clone_size: few

cdr3_aa: CASSQDITELYYGYTF
cdr3_nt: TGCGCCAGCAGCCAAGACATAACAGAACTTTACTATGGCTACACCTTC
v_call: TRBV4-3
d_call: NA
j_call: TRBJ1-2
clone_size: once

cdr3_aa: CASSHRERENTIYF
cdr3_nt: TGCGCCAGCAGCCACCGGGAGAGAGAAAACACCATATATTTT
v_call: TRBV4-1
d_call: NA
j_call: TRBJ1-3
clone_size: NA

cdr3_aa: CASSDGPRAFF
cdr3_nt: TGTGCCAGCAGTGACGGGCCTAGAGCTTTCTTT
v_call: TRBV25-1
d_call: NA
j_call: TRBJ1-1
clone_size: NA

cdr3_aa: CASSTQGNGYTF
cdr3_nt: TGTGCCAGCAGTACACAGGGGAATGGCTACACCTTC
v_call: TRBV6-6
d_call: TRBD1
j_call: TRBJ1-2
clone_size: NA

cdr3_aa: CAWSVQGTATNEKLFF
cdr3_nt: TGTGCCTGGAGTGTACAGGGGACTGCAACTAATGAAAAACTGTTTTTT
v_call: TRBV30
d_call: TRBD1
j_call: TRBJ1-4
clone_size: NA

cdr3_aa: CASSLATGYEQYF
cdr3_nt: TGCGCCAGCAGCTTGGCGACAGGGTACGAGCAGTACTTC
v_call: TRBV5-1
d_call: TRBD1
j_call: TRBJ2-7
clone_size: NA

cdr3_aa: CASSSPGEQYF
cdr3_nt: TGTGCCAGCAGTTCCCCGGGCGAGCAGTACTTC
v_call: TRBV6-1
d_call: NA
j_call: TRBJ2-7
clone_size: NA

cdr3_aa: CASGITKNIQYF
cdr3_nt: TGTGCCAGCGGTATTACCAAAAACATTCAGTACTTC
v_call: TRBV6-6
d_call: NA
j_call: TRBJ2-4
clone_size: NA

cdr3_aa: CASSAGAGETQYF
cdr3_nt: TGTGCCAGCAGCGCGGGGGCCGGAGAGACCCAGTACTTC
v_call: TRBV9
d_call: NA
j_call: TRBJ2-5
clone_size: NA

cdr3_aa: CASSLVSRGRYEQYF
cdr3_nt: TGCGCCAGCAGCTTGGTCTCGAGAGGGAGGTACGAGCAGTACTTC
v_call: TRBV5-1
d_call: NA
j_call: TRBJ2-7
clone_size: NA

cdr3_aa: CASSLVGGGGNEQFF
cdr3_nt: TGCGCCAGCAGCTTGGTCGGAGGGGGTGGCAATGAGCAGTTCTTC
v_call: TRBV5-1
d_call: NA
j_call: TRBJ2-1
clone_size: NA

cdr3_aa: CASSLHPTGELFF
cdr3_nt: TGTGCCAGCAGCTTACACCCCACCGGGGAGCTGTTTTTT
v_call: TRBV7-8
d_call: NA
j_call: TRBJ2-2
clone_size: NA

cdr3_aa: CASSLGQGTKNIQYF
cdr3_nt: TGTGCCAGCAGCTTAGGACAGGGAACCAAAAACATTCAGTACTTC
v_call: TRBV7-2
d_call: TRBD1
j_call: TRBJ2-4
clone_size: NA

cdr3_aa: CAISGSAGYSYNEQFF
cdr3_nt: TGTGCCATCAGTGGGTCGGCGGGGTACTCCTACAATGAGCAGTTCTTC
v_call: TRBV10-3
d_call: NA
j_call: TRBJ2-1
clone_size: NA

cdr3_aa: CAISGGRNSYEQYF
cdr3_nt: TGTGCCATCAGTGGTGGGAGGAATTCTTACGAGCAGTACTTC
v_call: TRBV10-3
d_call: NA
j_call: TRBJ2-7
clone_size: NA

cdr3_aa: CASSSEVHTEAFF
cdr3_nt: TGTGCCAGCAGCTCAGAGGTCCACACTGAAGCTTTCTTT
v_call: TRBV9
d_call: NA
j_call: TRBJ1-1
clone_size: NA

cdr3_aa: CASSTRVSYNEQFF
cdr3_nt: TGCGCCAGCAGCACCCGGGTTTCCTACAATGAGCAGTTCTTC
v_call: TRBV5-1
d_call: NA
j_call: TRBJ2-1
clone_size: NA

cdr3_aa: CASSRQTPGHSPLHF
cdr3_nt: TGTGCCAGCAGTCGACAGACCCCCGGTCATTCACCCCTCCACTTT
v_call: TRBV28
d_call: NA
j_call: TRBJ1-6
clone_size: NA